Presented here are 32 T cell receptor beta chains from one specimen sequenced in a study of beta chain features in type 1 diabetes. Study-level findings and limits: All four CD4+ subsets from Type 1 diabetes patients carried moderately but significantly shorter TCRB CDR3s.

Their antigen targets remain unknown. Of the isolated RNA, all was reverse transcribed, and so the sequenced material was expressed TCRB transcripts. Assay: immunoSEQ multiplex PCR; the TCRdb copy retains only in-frame clones and omits some. The sample shows some 140,000 clones, 9% of them seen only once. Input material: central memory CD4+ T cells from blood. Receptor source: a young man with type 1 diabetes.

The genes are TRBV19 and TRBJ1-5; weak D call: TRBD1 (6 bases). The CDR3 contains 15 residues. The germline CDR1 and CDR2 sequences are LNHDA and SQIVND (reference sequence). Trimming removed 1 base from V and 7 bases from J, with 14 bases in between. CDR3 sequence (DNA): TGTGCCAGTAGTATAGGTGGGCAGGGGTGGCAGCCCCAGCATTTT. This encodes CASSIGGQGWQPQHF.

V gene TRBV2 combines with J gene TRBJ2-7; tentative D call: TRBD1 (6 bases). Germline assignment: CDR1 SNHLY and CDR2 FYNNEI. V lost 6 bases to trimming and J lost 5 bases, with 14 bases between them. This CDR3 is 13 amino acids long. For the CDR3, the DNA is TGTGCCAGCAGGCGAGACAGGAGCAACGAGCAGTACTTC. Protein sequence: CASRRDRSNEQYF.

This chain uses TRBV6-5 with TRBJ2-3; TRBD2 agrees at 8 bases. The germline V gene encodes CDR1 MNHEY and CDR2 SVGAGI. Trimming removed 4 bases from V and 3 bases from J; junction bases left unmatched: 6. This CDR3 is 15 amino acids long. The CDR3 is CASSSIAGWTDTQYF. The CDR3 bases are TGTGCCAGCAGTTCGATAGCGGGGTGGACAGATACGCAGTATTTT.

This clone has ten or more counts. The chain joins TRBV6-6 to TRBJ2-7; 7 bases map to TRBD1. Trimming removed 2 bases from V and 6 bases from J; junction bases left unmatched: 7. This CDR3 region has 14 residues. From germline, CDR1 is MNHNY and CDR2 SVGAGI (reference sequence). The CDR3 sequence is CASSYDRERLEQYF. The CDR3, as DNA: TGTGCCAGCAGTTACGACAGGGAGAGGCTCGAGCAGTACTTC.

This clone was observed a handful of times. The rearrangement uses TRBV9 and TRBJ2-3, with D unresolved. Trimming left V 3 bases short and J 4 bases short, with 3 bases between. The germline V gene has CDR1 SGDLS and CDR2 YYNGEE. This CDR3 contains 11 residues. The CDR3 nucleotides are TGTGCCAGCAGCGCTTCAGATACGCAGTATTTT. This codes for CASSASDTQYF.

This clone has only a few counts. V usage is TRBV11-3 and J usage is TRBJ2-2; D possibly corresponds to TRBD2 (6 bases). V gave up 3 bases and J gave up 4 bases, with 6 bases separating them. CDR1 is SGHNT and CDR2 is YENEEA in the germline V gene. The CDR3 consists of 13 residues. This CDR3 reads CASSFSGTGELFF. The CDR3, as DNA: TGTGCCAGCAGCTTTAGCGGCACCGGGGAGCTGTTTTTT. Looking up the rest from reference TRBV11-3 and TRBJ2-2 gives the full variable domain: EAGVVQSPRYKIIEKKQPVAFWCNPISGHNTLYWYLQNLGQGPELLIRYENEEAVDDSQLPKDRFSAERLKGVDSTLKIQPAELGDSAVYLCASSFSGTGELFFGEGSRLTVL.

Comments on this clone: Its ends do not fully match the called genes, so a read error is possible. CDR3 sequence reads: CASSPAGSNQPQHF. CDR3 nucleotide sequence: TGCGCCAGCAGCCCAGCAGGGAGCAATCAGCCCCAGCATTTT. V usage is TRBV5-4 and J usage is TRBJ1-5, with D maybe TRBD1 (5 bases). The CDR3 runs to 14 residues. Germline V gene sequence: CDR1 SGHNT, CDR2 YYREEE (reference sequence).

The chain links TRBV5-1 to TRBJ2-7; D remains unclear. The CDR3 consists of 13 residues. The ends were cut back, 1 base at V and 5 bases at J, with 10 bases in the middle. Germline lookup yields CDR1 SGHRS and CDR2 YFSETQ. This CDR3 is CASSLLADHEQYF. The CDR3 DNA sequence: TGCGCCAGCAGCTTGTTGGCAGATCACGAGCAGTACTTC.

Only a few counts were recorded for this clone. The CDR3 loop is CASSSDDRGKYEQYF. The CDR3 DNA is TGTGCCAGCAGCTCAGACGACAGGGGGAAGTACGAGCAGTACTTC. The chain recombines TRBV7-6 with TRBJ2-7, with TRBD1 matching over 9 bases. The CDR3 totals 15 residues. With V trimmed by 4 bases and J by 4 bases, 8 bases remained unmatched. The germline gives CDR1 SGHVS, CDR2 FNYEAQ.

This clone appeared a few times. The chain has TRBV21-1 and TRBJ2-7; TRBD1 is the table's D call, not checked against the DNA. TRBV21-1 is listed as a pseudogene. The CDR3 has 14 residues. The CDR3 here is CASSKTTNSYEQYF. CDR3 coding DNA: TGTGCCAGCAGCAAAACCACAAACTCCTACGAGCAGTACTTC.

The V and J genes are TRBV4-1 and TRBJ1-2; D gene unclear. V was pared by 3 bases and J by 3 bases, with 14 bases between. Germline CDR1 and CDR2: MGHRA and YSYEKL. The length of the CDR3 is 15 residues. The CDR3 loop reads CASSHQLRPDYGYTF. CDR3 bases: TGCGCCAGCAGCCACCAACTCAGGCCGGACTATGGCTACACCTTC.

The chain joins TRBV30 to TRBJ2-7; the D gene is possibly TRBD1 (6 bases). The V gene lost 4 bases and the J gene lost 5 bases, with 15 bases spanning the gap. This CDR3 spans 13 amino acids. The germline gives CDR1 GTSNPN, CDR2 SVGIG (reference sequence). The CDR3, as DNA: TGTGCCTGGACTTCCTCGACAGGTCACGAGCAGTACTTC. It yields the protein CAWTSSTGHEQYF.

This clone was counted between two and nine times. The chain has TRBV27 and TRBJ2-3; tentative D call: TRBD2 (6 bases). Per germline, CDR1 MNHEY and CDR2 SMNVEV (reference sequence). Trimming cost V 5 bases and J 6 bases, with 9 bases left between them. The CDR3 covers 12 residues. The CDR3 coding sequence is TGTGCCAGCAGTCTCCGGGGGGATACGCAGTATTTT. It is translated as CASSLRGDTQYF.

The chain uses TRBV5-1 and TRBJ1-6; 9 bases fit TRBD1. Germline V gene sequence: CDR1 SGHRS, CDR2 YFSETQ. Losses at the gene ends were 3 bases for V and 7 bases for J; bases not matched to a gene: 11. The CDR3 has 17 amino acids. CDR3 in amino acids: CASSSKGTGRPNSPLHF. For the CDR3, the DNA is TGCGCCAGCAGCTCCAAGGGGACAGGGAGACCCAATTCACCCCTCCACTTT. The full variable domain, in which reference TRBV5-1 and TRBJ1-6 provide the parts outside the CDR3, is KAGVTQTPRYLIKTRGQQVTLSCSPISGHRSVSWYQQTPGQGLQFLFEYFSETQRNKGNFPGRFSGRQFSNSRSEMNVSTLELGDSALYLCASSSKGTGRPNSPLHFGNGTRLTVT.

The chain joins TRBV30 to TRBJ2-7; possible D gene TRBD1, 6 bases. The CDR3 is made up of 14 amino acids. Trimming took off 1 base at V and 3 bases at J, with 13 bases between the two ends. The V gene's germline CDR1 is GTSNPN and CDR2 SVGIG (reference sequence). The CDR3 here is CAWSGGQLLYEQYF. The CDR3 bases are TGTGCCTGGAGTGGAGGACAGCTACTCTACGAGCAGTACTTC.

The table lists this clone with a few counts. The rearrangement links TRBV9 to TRBJ1-2, with 7 bases matching TRBD1. The CDR3 runs 16 residues. Trimming took 4 bases from V and 7 from J; bases not matched to a gene: 16. The V gene's germline CDR1 is SGDLS and CDR2 YYNGEE. CDR3 loop: CASSPDPDRAPSGYTF. CDR3 DNA sequence: TGTGCCAGCAGCCCCGATCCTGACAGGGCCCCCTCTGGCTACACCTTC.

This chain links TRBV29-1 with TRBJ2-2, with a possible D match to TRBD2 (5 bases). The CDR3 has 13 amino acids. V lost 4 bases to trimming and J lost 3 bases, with 9 bases between them. Germline V gene lookup returns CDR1 SQVTM and CDR2 ANQGSEA. In DNA, the CDR3 is TGCAGCGTTGCTCCGGGATACACCGGGGAGCTGTTTTTT. As protein: CSVAPGYTGELFF.

This clone was seen a few times. A single base separates this from a much larger clone, so it may be a read error. Other DNA sequences of this sample code for an identical CDR3. This rearrangement joins TRBV5-1 to TRBJ2-7; TRBD1 matches 11 bases. The length of the CDR3 is 14 residues. Germline CDR1 is SGHRS and CDR2 is YFSETQ. The J segment lost 3 bases and the V segment lost 3 bases, leaving 2 bases of the junction unmatched. As DNA, the CDR3 is TGCGCCAGCAGCTCCGGGACAGGGGGCTACGAGCAGTACTTC. As protein: CASSSGTGGYEQYF.

The genes are TRBV9 and TRBJ2-2; no definite D call. The CDR3 extends over 13 amino acids. Germline CDR1 SGDLS, CDR2 YYNGEE. The V end was cut by 3 bases, the J end by 6 bases, with 9 bases between. The CDR3 DNA is TGTGCCAGCAGCGCTGCAGTGTCCGGGGAGCTGTTTTTT. Its protein product is CASSAAVSGELFF.

The V gene is TRBV5-1, the J gene TRBJ2-5, with D unresolved. The CDR3 covers 13 residues. Looked up from germline, CDR1 is SGHRS and CDR2 is YFSETQ. Between the trimmed V and J ends, which lost 7 bases and 2 bases, there was a span of 12 bases. The CDR3 loop is CASRVPTQETQYF. The CDR3 coding sequence is TGCGCCAGCCGGGTCCCGACTCAAGAGACCCAGTACTTC.

The chain uses TRBV28 and TRBJ2-1, with D possibly matching TRBD2 (6 bases). The CDR3 covers 15 residues. The germline gives CDR1 MDHEN, CDR2 SYDVKM. Trimming took 2 bases from V and 4 from J, leaving 12 bases between them. CDR3 residues: CASSLGGLLYNEQFF. CDR3 bases: TGTGCCAGCAGTTTAGGAGGGCTTCTTTACAATGAGCAGTTCTTC.

The genes are TRBV7-6 and TRBJ2-1, with D perhaps matching TRBD2 (5 bases). V was cut by 0 bases and J by 4 bases, with 10 bases left in between. The V gene's germline CDR1 is SGHVS and CDR2 FNYEAQ. There are 15 residues in the CDR3. The CDR3 spells CASSLAAGGYNEQFF. The CDR3 nucleotides read TGTGCCAGCAGCTTAGCTGCGGGTGGGTACAATGAGCAGTTCTTC.

This chain connects TRBV4-2 to TRBJ2-7; weak D call: TRBD1 (6 bases). The CDR3 is 15 residues long. Looked up from germline, CDR1 is LGHNA and CDR2 is YNFKEQ. V lost 3 bases and J 7 bases, leaving 19 bases between the germline ends. The CDR3 region has the DNA TGTGCCAGCAGCCAGAGCGGACAGATGAGGGGTGAGCAGTACTTC. Translation: CASSQSGQMRGEQYF.

This clone was seen more than once but under ten times. The chain uses TRBV7-3 and TRBJ1-1; 8 positions agree with TRBD1. The CDR3 covers 13 residues. Trimming removed 6 bases from V and 3 bases from J; junction bases left unmatched: 3. Per the germline V gene, CDR1 is SGHTA and CDR2 is FQGTGA. This chain's CDR3 is CASRVQGDTEAFF. CDR3 coding DNA: TGTGCCAGCAGAGTACAGGGGGACACTGAAGCTTTCTTT.

The table lists this clone with many counts. The V and J genes are TRBV28 and TRBJ1-2; 9 bases line up with TRBD1. The CDR3 sequence is 14 residues long. Germline V gives CDR1 MDHEN, CDR2 SYDVKM. After removal of 3 bases from V and 4 bases from J, the junction contained 3 bases not matched to a gene. As DNA, the CDR3 is TGTGCCAGCAGTTTCCGGACAGGGGTCTATGGCTACACCTTC. Its protein is CASSFRTGVYGYTF.

A few counts support this clone. The V call is TRBV2, the J call TRBJ2-2, with D maybe TRBD2 (7 bases). CDR3 length: 14 amino acids. Trimming shortened V by 6 bases and J by 6 bases, and 14 bases separated the two germline ends. Germline CDR1 is SNHLY and CDR2 is FYNNEI. The CDR3, as DNA: TGTGCCAGCAGACAGGGAGGGGGACCCGGGGAGCTGTTTTTT. Its protein is CASRQGGGPGELFF.

In its sample, this clone was seen a few times. A much larger clone lies a single base off, so this may be a read error. The CDR3 reads CASSTGNYGYTF. Here the CDR3 DNA reads TGTGCCAGCAGTACAGGGAACTATGGCTACACCTTC. The rearrangement links TRBV6-6 to TRBJ1-2; D might be TRBD1 (6 bases). In germline, CDR1 is MNHNY, CDR2 SVGAGI (reference sequence). The CDR3 loop spans 12 amino acids. Trimming pared 5 bases from V and 2 bases from J, leaving 6 bases between.

This chain joins TRBV5-1 and TRBJ2-7, with TRBD1 as a possible D gene (5 bases). CDR1 SGHRS and CDR2 YFSETQ come from the germline V gene. The CDR3 loop spans 15 amino acids. V dropped 4 bases and J dropped 2 bases, with 16 bases sitting between them. This chain's CDR3 is CASSLSVGQTYEQYF. DNA for the CDR3: TGCGCCAGCAGCCTTTCAGTCGGACAAACCTACGAGCAGTACTTC.

This rearrangement joins TRBV11-3 to TRBJ2-5; 12 bases are shared with TRBD2. Germline CDR1 reads SGHNT; CDR2 reads YENEEA. The CDR3 is made up of 15 amino acids. V lost 3 bases to trimming and J lost 5 bases; unmatched junction nucleotides: 4. CDR3 protein: CASSFSGTSGETQYF. In nucleotides, the CDR3 is TGTGCCAGCAGCTTTTCCGGGACTAGCGGGGAGACCCAGTACTTC.

This clone was picked up a small number of times. The J gene is TRBJ2-5, the V gene TRBV29-1, with 9 bases matching TRBD2. CDR1 and CDR2 from the germline V gene are SQVTM and ANQGSEA. The CDR3 spans 18 residues. Unmatched junction bases numbered 15, after V lost 0 bases and J lost 4 bases. The CDR3 bases are TGCAGCGTTGAAGATCCGGGAAACCTAGCGGGGAGAGTAGAGACCCAGTACTTC. Encoded protein: CSVEDPGNLAGRVETQYF.

This clone was seen a handful of times. This chain uses TRBV28 with TRBJ2-7; 8 positions agree with TRBD1. The V and J ends lost 10 bases and 3 bases, in that order; junction bases with no gene match: 2. Looked up from germline, CDR1 is MDHEN and CDR2 is SYDVKM. CDR3 size: 11 residues. This CDR3 reads CATDRDYEQYF. CDR3 sequence (DNA): TGTGCCACGGACAGGGACTACGAGCAGTACTTC.

The V and J genes are TRBV6-5 and TRBJ1-1, with TRBD1 identical over 7 bases. The junction had 12 bases not matched to a gene; V was cut back by 7 bases and J by 4 bases. From germline, CDR1 is MNHEY and CDR2 SVGAGI. This CDR3 contains 15 residues. The CDR3 protein is CASINLEGASTEAFF. The DNA for the CDR3 is TGTGCCAGCATCAACCTGGAGGGGGCTAGCACTGAAGCTTTCTTT.